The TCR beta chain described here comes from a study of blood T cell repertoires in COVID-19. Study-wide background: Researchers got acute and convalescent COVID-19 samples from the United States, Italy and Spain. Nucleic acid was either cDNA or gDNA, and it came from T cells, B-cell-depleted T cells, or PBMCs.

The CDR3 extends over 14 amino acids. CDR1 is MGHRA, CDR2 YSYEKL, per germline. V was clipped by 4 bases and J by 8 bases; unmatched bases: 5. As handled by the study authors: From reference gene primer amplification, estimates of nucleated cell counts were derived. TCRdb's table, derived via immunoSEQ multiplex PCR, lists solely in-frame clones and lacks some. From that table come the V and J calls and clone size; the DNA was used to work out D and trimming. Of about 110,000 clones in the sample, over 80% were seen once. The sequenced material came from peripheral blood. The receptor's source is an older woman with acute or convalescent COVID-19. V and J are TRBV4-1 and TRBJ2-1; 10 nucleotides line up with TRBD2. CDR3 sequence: CASSLSGGAYEQFF. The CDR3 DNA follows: TGCGCCAGCAGCCTCAGCGGGGGGGCTTATGAGCAGTTCTTC.